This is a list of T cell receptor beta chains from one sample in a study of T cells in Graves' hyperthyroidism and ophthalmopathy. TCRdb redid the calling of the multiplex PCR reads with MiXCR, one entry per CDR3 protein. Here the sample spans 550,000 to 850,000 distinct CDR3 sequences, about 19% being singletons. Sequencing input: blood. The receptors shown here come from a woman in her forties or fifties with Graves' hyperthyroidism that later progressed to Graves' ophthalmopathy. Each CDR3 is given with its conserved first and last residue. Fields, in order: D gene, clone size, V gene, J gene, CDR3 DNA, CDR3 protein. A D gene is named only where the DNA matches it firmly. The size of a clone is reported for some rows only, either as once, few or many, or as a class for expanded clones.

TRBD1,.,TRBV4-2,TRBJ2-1,TGTGCCAGCAGCCAAGATATAGGACAGGGCGTCAATGAGCAGTTCTTC,CASSQDIGQGVNEQFF
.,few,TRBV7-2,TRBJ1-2,TGTGCCAGCAGCTTAGAGGAGACCCAGGGAACCTTC,CASSLEETQGTF
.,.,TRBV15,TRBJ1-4,TGTGCCACCAGCAGAGAGAGTGGCGAAAATGAAAAACTGTTTTTT,CATSRESGENEKLFF
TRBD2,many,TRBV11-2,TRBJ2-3,TGTGCCAGCAGCCCACTCCTTAGCGGGGACACCACAGATACGCAGTATTTT,CASSPLLSGDTTDTQYF
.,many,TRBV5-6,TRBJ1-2,TGTGCCAGCAGCCAGGGGCGAAGGCTGAACTATGGCTACACCTTC,CASSQGRRLNYGYTF
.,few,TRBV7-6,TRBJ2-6,TGTGCCAGCAGCTTCAATCAGGTGCCTGGGGCCAACGTCCTGACTTTC,CASSFNQVPGANVLTF
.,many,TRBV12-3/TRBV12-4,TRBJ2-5,TGTGCCAGCAGTCATGGGGTCGAGGGCCAAGAGACCCAGTACTTC,CASSHGVEGQETQYF
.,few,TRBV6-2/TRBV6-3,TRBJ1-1,TGTGCCAGCAGTTTAGGGTCTGGGGCTTTCTTT,CASSLGSGAFF
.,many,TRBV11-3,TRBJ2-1,TGTGCCAGCAGCTTAGATGGAGGTGAGCAGTTCTTC,CASSLDGGEQFF
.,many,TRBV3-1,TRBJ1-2,TGTGCCAGCAGCCCAACTCGGGGAGGCCTCTCTGGCTACACCTTC,CASSPTRGGLSGYTF
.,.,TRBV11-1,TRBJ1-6,TGTGCCAGCAGCTTAACAGGGCGAGAGTCACCCCTCCACTTT,CASSLTGRESPLHF
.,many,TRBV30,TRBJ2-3,TGTGCCTGGAGTGGGGGTTACGATACGCAGTATTTT,CAWSGGYDTQYF
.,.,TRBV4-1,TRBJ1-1,TGCGCCAGCAGCCAAGTAGACACGAACACTGAAGCTTTCTTT,CASSQVDTNTEAFF
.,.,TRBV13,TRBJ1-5,TGTGCCAGCAGCTTGGGACTGAGCCATCAGCCCCAGCATTTT,CASSLGLSHQPQHF
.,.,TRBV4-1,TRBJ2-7,TGCGCCAGCAGCCCACGGACAGTGACTAGTTACGAGCAGTACTTC,CASSPRTVTSYEQYF
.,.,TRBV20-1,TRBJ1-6,TGCAGTGCAGGGGACAACTCCTATAATTCACCCCTCCACTTT,CSAGDNSYNSPLHF
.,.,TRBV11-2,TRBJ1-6,TGTGCCAGCAGCTTAAAACGAGGGGAGTCACCCCTCCACTTT,CASSLKRGESPLHF
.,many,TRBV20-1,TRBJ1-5,TGCAGTGCTAGAGATTCTGGGGGGGGCAATCAGCCCCAGCATTTT,CSARDSGGGNQPQHF
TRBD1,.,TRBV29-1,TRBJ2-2,TGCAGCGTTGCAGAGGGGGCCCCCACCGGGGAGCTGTTTTTT,CSVAEGAPTGELFF
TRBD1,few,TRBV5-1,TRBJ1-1,TGCGCCAGCAGCTTGGATAATCAGGGGGCTGGAACTGAAGCTTTCTTT,CASSLDNQGAGTEAFF
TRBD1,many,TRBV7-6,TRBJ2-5,TGTGCCAGCAGCACATACAGGGGGGAGGAGACCCAGTACTTC,CASSTYRGEETQYF
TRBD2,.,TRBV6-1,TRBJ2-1,TGTGCCAGCAGACTAGGACTAGCGGGAGGGAATGAGCAGCTCTTC,CASRLGLAGGNEQLF
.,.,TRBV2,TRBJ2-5,TGTGCCAGCAGTCCCCACGGCCCCAAAGAGACCCAGTACTTC,CASSPHGPKETQYF
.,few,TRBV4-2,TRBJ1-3,TGTGCCAGCAGCCAAGGACCGGACGTATACTCTGGAAACACCATATATTTT,CASSQGPDVYSGNTIYF
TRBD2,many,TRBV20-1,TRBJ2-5,TGCAGTGCTAGTGTACCGGGACTAGCAGGGGGGGAGACCCAGTACTTC,CSASVPGLAGGETQYF
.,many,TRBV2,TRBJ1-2,TGTGCCAGCAGTGAACGGCCCAGGGGAAGCTACACCTTC,CASSERPRGSYTF
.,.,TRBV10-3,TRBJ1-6,TGTGCCATCAGTGAGTCGGAGGGAGACTCCTATAATTCACCCCTCCACTTT,CAISESEGDSYNSPLHF
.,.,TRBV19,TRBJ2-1,TGTGCCACTTCCCCGGTGAGGGGGGCGATAAATGAGCAGTTCTTC,CATSPVRGAINEQFF
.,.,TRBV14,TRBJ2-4,TGTGCCAGCAGCCAAGAAGGGAAGGGATACATTCAGTACTTC,CASSQEGKGYIQYF
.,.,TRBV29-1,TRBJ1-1,TGCAGCGCCACGGGTAACCCTGAAGCTTTCTTT,CSATGNPEAFF
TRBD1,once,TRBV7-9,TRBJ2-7,TGTGCCAGCAGAAAAATTCCGGGACAGCTTCACGAGCAGTACTTC,CASRKIPGQLHEQYF
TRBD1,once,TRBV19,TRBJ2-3,TGTGCCACCAAGAACAGGGGGACCACAGATACGCAGTATTTT,CATKNRGTTDTQYF
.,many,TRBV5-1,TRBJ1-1,TGCGCCAGCACCATGGGGGGGGCGCTGGGAACTGAAGCTTTCTTT,CASTMGGALGTEAFF
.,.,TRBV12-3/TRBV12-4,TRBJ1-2,TGTGCCACCACAGGGATATCCCTTAACTATGGCTACACCTTC,CATTGISLNYGYTF
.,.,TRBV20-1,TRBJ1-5,TGCAGTGCTAGAGATTCTAGTGGGTATCAGCCCCAGCATTTT,CSARDSSGYQPQHF
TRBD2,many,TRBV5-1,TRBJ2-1,TGCGCCAGCAGCGCGCTGGGGGCTAGCGGGGGGTACAATGAGCAGTTCTTC,CASSALGASGGYNEQFF
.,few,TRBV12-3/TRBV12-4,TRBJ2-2,TGTGCCAGCAGTTTTGGGCCCGGGTCCGGGGAGCTGTTTTTT,CASSFGPGSGELFF
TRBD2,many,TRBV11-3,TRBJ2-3,TGTGCCAGCAGCGATAGACAAAGCGGGGTTGATACGCAGTATTTT,CASSDRQSGVDTQYF
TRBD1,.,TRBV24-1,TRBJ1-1,TGTGCCACCAGTGATTCAGGGGGTGAAGCTTTCTTT,CATSDSGGEAFF
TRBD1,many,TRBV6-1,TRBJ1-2,TGTGCCAGCAGTGAAGTGGGCAGGGGGCGCCAGGACTATGGCTACACCTTC,CASSEVGRGRQDYGYTF
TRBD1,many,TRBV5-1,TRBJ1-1,TGCGCCAGCAGCTGGGCCGGGACAGTTGAAGCTTTCTTT,CASSWAGTVEAFF
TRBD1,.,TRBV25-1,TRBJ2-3,TGTGCCAGCAGTGATGACAGGGCCGCAGATACGCAGTATTTT,CASSDDRAADTQYF
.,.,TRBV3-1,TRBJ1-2,TGTGCCAGCAGCCAAGAACTTGGCTACACCTTC,CASSQELGYTF
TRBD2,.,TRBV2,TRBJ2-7,TGTGCCAGCAGGGTTAGCGGGCCCTACGAGCAGTACTTC,CASRVSGPYEQYF
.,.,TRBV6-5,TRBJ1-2,TGTGCCAGCAGTTACACCCACGGGACCTCCTATGGCTACACCTTC,CASSYTHGTSYGYTF
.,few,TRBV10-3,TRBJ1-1,TGTGCCATCAGTGTAGGACGGTACGGAACTGAAGCTTTCTTT,CAISVGRYGTEAFF
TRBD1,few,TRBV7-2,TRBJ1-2,TGTGCCAGCAGCCCCGTCGGGAGACAGGGGGCACGGGCCTATGGCTACACCTTC,CASSPVGRQGARAYGYTF
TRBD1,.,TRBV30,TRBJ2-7,TGTGCCTGGACCGCAGGGGGTTCTGACTACGAGCAGTACTTC,CAWTAGGSDYEQYF
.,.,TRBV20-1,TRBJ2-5,TGCAGTGCTAGCCCCCGAAAGACCCAGTACTTC,CSASPRKTQYF
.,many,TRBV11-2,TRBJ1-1,TGTGCCAGCAGCTTAGATAACAGGAACACTGAAGCTTTCTTT,CASSLDNRNTEAFF
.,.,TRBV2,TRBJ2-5,TGTGCCAGCAGTCAAGGAGAGGAAGAGACCCAGTACTTC,CASSQGEEETQYF
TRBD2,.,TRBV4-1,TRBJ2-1,TGCGCCAGCAGCTTCCTAGCGGCCCCTTTGAATGAGCAGTTCTTC,CASSFLAAPLNEQFF
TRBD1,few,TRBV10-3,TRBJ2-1,TGTGCCATCAGTGTTAGGACAGGGAACAATGAGCAGTTCTTC,CAISVRTGNNEQFF
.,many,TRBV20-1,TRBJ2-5,TGCAGTGCTAGCACCTACCGGGACAACCAAGAGACCCAGTACTTC,CSASTYRDNQETQYF